The 3 T cell receptor beta chains listed next were all sequenced from one sample in a study of shared clonotypes between healthy human individuals (dated by TCRdb to 2020 to 2021). CD8 naive samples were obtained by positive selection for CCR7 among CD45RO-negative cells, yielding a CD45RA+CCR7+ population from which TemRA cells were excluded. Libraries were constructed by the immunoSEQ multiplex PCR assay. TCRdb took this table from immuneACCESS and kept in-frame rearrangements with V and J called. Such tables lack part of the clones; where checked against another copy, unresolved V genes explain under half of the gap, and the rest is unexplained. The sample table lists about 550,000 clones, over 95% of them with a count of one. The biggest ten clones account for about 0.11% of the sample. The sample comprised naive CD8+ T cells sorted from blood. The sample's cell subset or site, from its label and the paper: CD45RA+CCR7+. The receptors originated from a woman in her twenties or thirties in good health.

The gene calls are TRBV9 and TRBJ2-5; no reliable D call. Trimming stripped 6 bases from V and 5 bases from J, with 20 bases between. This CDR3 is 15 amino acids long. Germline V gives CDR1 SGDLS, CDR2 YYNGEE. The CDR3 loop is CASTDGQALGETQYF. In DNA form, the CDR3 reads TGTGCCAGCACTGATGGGCAGGCCCTAGGGGAGACCCAGTACTTC.

The chain joins TRBV28 to TRBJ1-1; 11 bases are a match to TRBD1. Germline lookup yields CDR1 MDHEN and CDR2 SYDVKM. V lost 5 bases and J lost 0; bases outside the gene matches: 8. This CDR3 region has 17 residues. CDR3 in amino acids: CASSARTGGPMNTEAFF. DNA for the CDR3: TGTGCCAGCAGTGCCAGGACAGGGGGCCCCATGAACACTGAAGCTTTCTTT.

This chain's CDR3 is CASSPGTESNQPQHF. The CDR3 DNA reads as TGCGCCAGCAGCCCTGGGACAGAAAGCAATCAGCCCCAGCATTTT. The chain recombines TRBV4-1 with TRBJ1-5, with 7 bases aligning to TRBD1. The CDR3 loop spans 15 amino acids. Germline assignment: CDR1 MGHRA and CDR2 YSYEKL. The J segment lost 1 base and the V segment lost 4 bases, leaving 4 bases of the junction unmatched.